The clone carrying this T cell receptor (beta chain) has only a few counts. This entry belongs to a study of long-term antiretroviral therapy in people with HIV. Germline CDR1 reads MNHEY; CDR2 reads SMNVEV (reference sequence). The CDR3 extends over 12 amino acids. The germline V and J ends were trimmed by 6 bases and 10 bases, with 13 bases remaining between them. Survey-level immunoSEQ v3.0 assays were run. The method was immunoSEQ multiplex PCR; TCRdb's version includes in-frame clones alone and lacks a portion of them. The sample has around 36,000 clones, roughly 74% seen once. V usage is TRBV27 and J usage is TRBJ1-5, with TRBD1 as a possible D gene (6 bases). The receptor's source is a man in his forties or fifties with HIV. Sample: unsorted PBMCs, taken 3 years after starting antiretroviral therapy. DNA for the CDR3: TGTGCCAGCAGGAAACAGGGCTCTCCCCAGCATTTT. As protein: CASRKQGSPQHF.